The subject of this entry is one T cell receptor (beta chain). Patients of the Seattle cohort, enrolled during active infection, were followed longitudinally. This specimen belongs to a study of blood T cell repertoires in COVID-19. Study in general: PBMCs, B-cell-depleted T cells, or T cells were the source of the cDNA or gDNA that made up the material.

Authors' methods: Reference gene primer amplification in the assay estimated nucleated cell counts. Only in-frame clones appear in the TCRdb table, and some are missing; sequencing was by immunoSEQ multiplex PCR. V, J and clone size are taken as reported in that table, and D and trimming were inferred from the DNA itself. The table includes about 350,000 clones, approximately 89% detected once. The CDR3 totals 14 residues. CDR1 and CDR2 (germline): SEHNR, FQNEAQ (reference sequence). Deletions cut 8 bases from V and 0 bases from J, with 13 bases between. Sequencing input: peripheral blood. This sequence originates from a woman aged 55-69 years with COVID-19, enrolled during active disease. The chain employs TRBV7-9 and TRBJ1-1, with unresolved D. CDR3 amino acids: CASGAWVMNTEAFF. CDR3 in DNA: TGTGCCAGCGGAGCGTGGGTAATGAACACTGAAGCTTTCTTT.